This T cell receptor beta chain was captured in a study of T cell changes during pregnancy in multiple sclerosis. TCRdb's table, derived via immunoSEQ multiplex PCR, lists solely in-frame clones and lacks some. This table has approximately 47,000 clones, roughly 94% appearing once. This specimen consisted of CD4+ T cells from peripheral blood mononuclear cells, obtained in the first trimester of pregnancy. This receptor was taken from a female donor with multiple sclerosis, enrolled in a pregnancy study.

The CDR3 loop reads CASSKTGTTSDEQFF. For the CDR3, the DNA is TGTGCCAGCAGCAAAACCGGGACTACCTCCGATGAGCAGTTCTTC. The chain is built from TRBV27 and TRBJ2-1, with 7 bases matching TRBD2. The CDR3 is made up of 15 amino acids. Looked up from germline, CDR1 is MNHEY and CDR2 is SMNVEV (reference sequence). Trimming took 6 bases from V and 8 from J; bases not matched to a gene: 13.